This is a list of T cell receptor beta chains from one sample in a study of T cell repertoires in cytomegalovirus infection. TCRdb reprocessed the reads with MiXCR, giving one entry per CDR3 protein. The table records about 140,000 distinct CDR3 sequences, about 6% of them present only once. Specimen: PBMCs. Receptors were obtained from a human donor in good health (CMV status not recorded). Some clones in this sample may be carry-over from other donors' samples. CDR3s include the opening cysteine and the closing phenylalanine or tryptophan. Fields, in order: J gene, D gene, V gene, clone size, CDR3 DNA, CDR3 protein. A D gene is named only where the DNA matches it firmly. Some rows mark clone size as missing; the rest say once, few, many or name a class of expanded clone.

>TRBJ1-1|TRBD1|TRBV12-3/TRBV12-4|many
TGTGCCAGCAGTCCATGGGACAGCAACACTGAAGCTTTCTTT
CASSPWDSNTEAFF
>TRBJ1-6|TRBD1|TRBV6-1|many
TGTGCCAGCTCATACAGGGGGGATTCACCCCTCCACTTT
CASSYRGDSPLHF
>TRBJ1-1|NA|TRBV7-2|many
TGTGCCAGCAGCTTATCCCCCGGGAACACTGAAGCTTTCTTT
CASSLSPGNTEAFF
>TRBJ2-5|NA|TRBV4-2|few
TGTGCCAGCAGCCAAGAATTCCCCATGGAGACCCAGTACTTC
CASSQEFPMETQYF
>TRBJ2-1|TRBD2|TRBV7-3|many
TGTGCCAGCAGCCCAAGGACTAGCGGGGGGGCCAGTGAGCAGTTCTTC
CASSPRTSGGASEQFF
>TRBJ2-7|TRBD2|TRBV7-2|many
TGTGCCAGCAGCGGGGGACTAGGCTACGAGCAGTACTTC
CASSGGLGYEQYF
>TRBJ1-4|TRBD1|TRBV7-2|many
TGTGCCAGCAGCTTAGGGGGCAGGGGGAATGAAAAACTGTTTTTT
CASSLGGRGNEKLFF
>TRBJ2-7|NA|TRBV20-1|many
TGCAGTGCTCAGACCCGGGACTTCTCACCCTACGAGCAGTACTTC
CSAQTRDFSPYEQYF
>TRBJ1-4|TRBD1|TRBV19|many
TGTGCCAGTAGCCGAAACAGGGGGTCTGATGAAAAACTGTTTTTT
CASSRNRGSDEKLFF
>TRBJ2-2|NA|TRBV10-2|many
TGCGCCAGCAGTGGGTTAACCGGGGAGCTGTTTTTT
CASSGLTGELFF
>TRBJ2-7|TRBD1|TRBV28|many
TGTGCCAGCAGCGTGCATGGGACAGGGTCCTACGAGCAGTACTTC
CASSVHGTGSYEQYF
>TRBJ2-5|NA|TRBV7-2|many
TGTGCCAGCACACCAGGACTACCGCAAGAGACCCAGTACTTC
CASTPGLPQETQYF
>TRBJ1-1|NA|TRBV19|NA
TGTGCCAGTAGTTCTACGAGGGGGGTTAACGCTTTCTTT
CASSSTRGVNAFF
>TRBJ1-1|NA|TRBV7-2|many
TGTGCCAGCAGCTTAGACGCGGGAAGGAGAAACACTGAAGCTTTCTTT
CASSLDAGRRNTEAFF
>TRBJ2-3|NA|TRBV14|many
TGTGCCAGCAGCCAAGTCCGGGATACGCAGTATTTT
CASSQVRDTQYF
>TRBJ2-7|TRBD2|TRBV12-3/TRBV12-4|many
TGTGCCAGCAGACTAGCGGGTGACACCTACGAGCAGTACTTC
CASRLAGDTYEQYF
>TRBJ2-7|NA|TRBV19|many
TGTGCCAGTAGTATGACAGCTTCTACCTACGAGCAGTACTTC
CASSMTASTYEQYF
>TRBJ2-3|NA|TRBV15|few
TGTGCCACCAGCAGAGATCCCCCAGATACGCAGTATTTT
CATSRDPPDTQYF
>TRBJ1-6|NA|TRBV7-4|many
TGTGCCAGCAGCTTATCCAGGGGTCCGAATTCACCCCTCCACTTT
CASSLSRGPNSPLHF
>TRBJ2-1|NA|TRBV15|few
TGTGCCACCAGCAGAGATCAGGGGGGCCCGGGGGGCAGTGAGCAGTTCTTC
CATSRDQGGPGGSEQFF
>TRBJ1-2|NA|TRBV7-9|many
TGTGCCAGCAGCTTAGGACGACCTACTTCTGGCTACACCTTC
CASSLGRPTSGYTF
>TRBJ2-1|NA|TRBV20-1|many
TGCAGTGCTTCAAACTCGAGGGGGAATAATGAGCAGTTCTTC
CSASNSRGNNEQFF